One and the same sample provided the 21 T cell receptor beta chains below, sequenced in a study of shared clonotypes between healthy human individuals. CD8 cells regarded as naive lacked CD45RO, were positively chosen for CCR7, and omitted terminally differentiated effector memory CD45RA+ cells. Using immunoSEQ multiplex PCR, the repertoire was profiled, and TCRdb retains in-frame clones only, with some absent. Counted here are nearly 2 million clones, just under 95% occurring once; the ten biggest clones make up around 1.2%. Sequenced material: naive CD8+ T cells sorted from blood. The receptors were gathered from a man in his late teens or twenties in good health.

CDR3 sequence (DNA): TGTGCCAGCAGTGGACGGACAGGGGCCGAGCAGTACTTC. Translation gives CASSGRTGAEQYF. The genes are TRBV6-1 and TRBJ2-5, with TRBD1 matching 9 bases. The end of the DNA is better explained by TRBJ2-7, so the J call may be wrong. The CDR3 is 13 amino acids. In germline, CDR1 is MNHNS, CDR2 SASEGT.

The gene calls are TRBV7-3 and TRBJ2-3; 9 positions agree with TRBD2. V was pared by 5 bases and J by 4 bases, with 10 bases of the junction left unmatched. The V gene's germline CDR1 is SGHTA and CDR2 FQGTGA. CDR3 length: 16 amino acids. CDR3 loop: CASSIRAGGEADTQYF. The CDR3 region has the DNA TGTGCCAGCAGCATACGAGCGGGGGGTGAGGCAGATACGCAGTATTTT.

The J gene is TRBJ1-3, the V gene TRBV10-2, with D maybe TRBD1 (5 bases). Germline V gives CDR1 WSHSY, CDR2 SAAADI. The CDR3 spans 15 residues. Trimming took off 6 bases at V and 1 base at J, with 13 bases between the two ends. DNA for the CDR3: TGCGCCAGCAGCCCCGGGCCAGGGTCTGGAAACACCATATATTTT. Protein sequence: CASSPGPGSGNTIYF.

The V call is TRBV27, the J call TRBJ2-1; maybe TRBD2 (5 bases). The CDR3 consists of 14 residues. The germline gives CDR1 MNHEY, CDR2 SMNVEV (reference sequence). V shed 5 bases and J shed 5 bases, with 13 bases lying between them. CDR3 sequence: CASSARAADNEQFF. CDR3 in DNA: TGTGCCAGCAGTGCCCGAGCAGCGGACAATGAGCAGTTCTTC.

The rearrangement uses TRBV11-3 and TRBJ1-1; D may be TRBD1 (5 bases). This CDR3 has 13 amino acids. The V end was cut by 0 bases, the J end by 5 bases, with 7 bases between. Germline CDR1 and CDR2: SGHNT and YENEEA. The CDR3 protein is CASSLDRQTEAFF. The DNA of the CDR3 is TGTGCCAGCAGCTTAGATCGACAGACTGAAGCTTTCTTT.

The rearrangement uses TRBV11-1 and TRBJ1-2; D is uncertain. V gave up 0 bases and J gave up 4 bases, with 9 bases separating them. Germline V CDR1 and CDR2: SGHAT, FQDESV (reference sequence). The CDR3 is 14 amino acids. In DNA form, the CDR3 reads TGTGCCAGCAGCTTAGCACTGGACGGCTATGGCTACACCTTC. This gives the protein CASSLALDGYGYTF.

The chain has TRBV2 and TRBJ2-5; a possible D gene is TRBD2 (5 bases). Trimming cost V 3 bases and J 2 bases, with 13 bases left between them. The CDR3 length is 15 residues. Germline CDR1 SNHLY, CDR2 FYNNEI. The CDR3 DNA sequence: TGTGCCAGCAGTGATCCAGCGGCCCAACAAGAGACCCAGTACTTC. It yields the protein CASSDPAAQQETQYF.

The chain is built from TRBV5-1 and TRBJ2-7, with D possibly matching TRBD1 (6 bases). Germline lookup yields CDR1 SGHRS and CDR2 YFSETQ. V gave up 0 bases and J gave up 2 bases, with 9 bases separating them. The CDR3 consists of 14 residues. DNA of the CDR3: TGCGCCAGCAGCTTGGTGGGGGCCACCTACGAGCAGTACTTC. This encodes CASSLVGATYEQYF. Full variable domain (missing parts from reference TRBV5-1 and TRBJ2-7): KAGVTQTPRYLIKTRGQQVTLSCSPISGHRSVSWYQQTPGQGLQFLFEYFSETQRNKGNFPGRFSGRQFSNSRSEMNVSTLELGDSALYLCASSLVGATYEQYFGPGTRLTVT.

The CDR3 sequence is CASSLAGLYEQYF. In DNA form, the CDR3 reads TGCGCCAGCAGCTTAGCCGGCCTCTACGAGCAGTACTTC. The chain is built from TRBV5-1 and TRBJ2-7; D is uncertain. Germline CDR1 reads SGHRS; CDR2 reads YFSETQ. Trimming took off 2 bases at V and 3 bases at J, with 9 bases between the two ends. This CDR3 comprises 13 residues.

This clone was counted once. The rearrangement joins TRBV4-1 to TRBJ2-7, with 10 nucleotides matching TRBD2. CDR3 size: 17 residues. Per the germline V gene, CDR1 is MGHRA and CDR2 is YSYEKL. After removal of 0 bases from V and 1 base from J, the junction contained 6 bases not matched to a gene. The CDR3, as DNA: TGCGCCAGCAGCCAAGATTCCCTAGCGGGAGCTTCCTACGAGCAGTACTTC. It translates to CASSQDSLAGASYEQYF.

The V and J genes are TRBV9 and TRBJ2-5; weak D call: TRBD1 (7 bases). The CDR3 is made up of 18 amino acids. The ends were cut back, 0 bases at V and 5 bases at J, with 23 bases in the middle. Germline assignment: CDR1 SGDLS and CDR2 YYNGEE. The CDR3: CASSVAAVRTGGQETQYF. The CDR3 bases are TGTGCCAGCAGCGTAGCTGCGGTAAGGACAGGAGGGCAGGAGACCCAGTACTTC. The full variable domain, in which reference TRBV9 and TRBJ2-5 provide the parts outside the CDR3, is DSGVTQTPKHLITATGQRVTLRCSPRSGDLSVYWYQQSLDQGLQFLIQYYNGEERAKGNILERFSAQQFPDLHSELNLSSLELGDSALYFCASSVAAVRTGGQETQYFGPGTRLLVL.

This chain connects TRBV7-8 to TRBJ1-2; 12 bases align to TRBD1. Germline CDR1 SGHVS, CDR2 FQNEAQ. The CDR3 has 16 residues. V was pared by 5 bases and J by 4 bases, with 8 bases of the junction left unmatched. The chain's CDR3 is CASSPGTGGDGYGYTF. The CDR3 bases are TGTGCCAGCAGCCCTGGGACAGGGGGCGACGGCTATGGCTACACCTTC. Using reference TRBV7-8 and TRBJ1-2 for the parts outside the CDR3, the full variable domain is GAGVSQSPRYKVAKRGQDVALRCDPISGHVSLFWYQQALGQGPEFLTYFQNEAQLDKSGLPSDRFFAERPEGSVSTLKIQRTQQEDSAVYLCASSPGTGGDGYGYTFGSGTRLTVV.

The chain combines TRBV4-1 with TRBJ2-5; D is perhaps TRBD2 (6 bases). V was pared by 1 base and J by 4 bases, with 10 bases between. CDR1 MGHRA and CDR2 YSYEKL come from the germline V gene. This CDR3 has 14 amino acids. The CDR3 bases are TGCGCCAGCAGCCAAGGCTACGGGGGAGAGACCCAGTACTTC. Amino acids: CASSQGYGGETQYF.

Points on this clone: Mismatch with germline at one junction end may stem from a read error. CDR3 amino acids: CASSPGGEPQYF. The CDR3 DNA sequence: TGTGCTAGCAGCCCCGGAGGGGAGCCGCAGTATTTT. The rearrangement joins TRBV7-7 to TRBJ2-3; the D gene is possibly TRBD2 (6 bases). The V gene's germline CDR1 is SSHAT and CDR2 FNYEAQ (reference sequence). The CDR3 consists of 12 residues.

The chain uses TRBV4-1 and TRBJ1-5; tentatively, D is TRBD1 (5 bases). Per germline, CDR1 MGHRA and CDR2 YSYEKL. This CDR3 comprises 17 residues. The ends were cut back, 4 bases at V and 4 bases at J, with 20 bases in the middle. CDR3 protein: CASSRLVDGGLNQPQHF. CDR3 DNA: TGCGCCAGCAGCCGGTTAGTGGATGGGGGACTAAATCAGCCCCAGCATTTT.

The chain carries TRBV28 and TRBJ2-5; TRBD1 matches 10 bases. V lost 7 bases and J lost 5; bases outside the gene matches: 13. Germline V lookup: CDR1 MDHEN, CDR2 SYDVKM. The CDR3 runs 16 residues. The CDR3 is CASTDGTGDRGETQYF. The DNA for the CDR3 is TGTGCCAGCACCGACGGGACAGGGGATAGGGGGGAGACCCAGTACTTC.

The CDR3 region has the DNA TGTGCCAGCAGCTTATTCATCGGGGGGGTGAACACCGGGGAGCTGTTTTTT. This gives the protein CASSLFIGGVNTGELFF. The chain uses TRBV7-9 and TRBJ2-2; TRBD2 matches 8 bases. Germline values: CDR1 SEHNR, CDR2 FQNEAQ (reference sequence). The CDR3 has 17 residues. V shed 2 bases, J shed 1 base, and the junction held 6 bases outside the gene matches.

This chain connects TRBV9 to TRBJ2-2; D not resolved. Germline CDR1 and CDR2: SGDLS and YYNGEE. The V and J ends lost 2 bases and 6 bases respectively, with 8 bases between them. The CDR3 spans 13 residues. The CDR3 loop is CASSVYASGELFF. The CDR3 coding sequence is TGTGCCAGCAGCGTCTACGCCTCCGGGGAGCTGTTTTTT. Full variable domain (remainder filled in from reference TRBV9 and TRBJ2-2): DSGVTQTPKHLITATGQRVTLRCSPRSGDLSVYWYQQSLDQGLQFLIQYYNGEERAKGNILERFSAQQFPDLHSELNLSSLELGDSALYFCASSVYASGELFFGEGSRLTVL.

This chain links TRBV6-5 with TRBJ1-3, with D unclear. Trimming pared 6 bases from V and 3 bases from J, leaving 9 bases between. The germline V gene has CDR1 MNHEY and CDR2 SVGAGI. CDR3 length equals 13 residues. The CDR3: CASSLAVGNTIYF. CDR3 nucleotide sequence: TGTGCCAGCAGCCTTGCGGTTGGAAACACCATATATTTT.

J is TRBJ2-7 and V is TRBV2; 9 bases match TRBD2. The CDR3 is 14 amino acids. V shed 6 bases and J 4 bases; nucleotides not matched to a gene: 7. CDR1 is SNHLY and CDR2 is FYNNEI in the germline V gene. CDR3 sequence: CASRPTSGGYEQYF. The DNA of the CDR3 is TGTGCCAGCAGACCGACTAGCGGAGGGTACGAGCAGTACTTC.

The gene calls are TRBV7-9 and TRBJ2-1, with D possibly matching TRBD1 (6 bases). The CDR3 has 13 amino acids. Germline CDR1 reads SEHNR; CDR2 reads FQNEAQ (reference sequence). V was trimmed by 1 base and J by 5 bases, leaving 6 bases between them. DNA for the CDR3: TGTGCCAGCAGCTTAGGACAGGACAATGAGCAGTTCTTC. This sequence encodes CASSLGQDNEQFF.